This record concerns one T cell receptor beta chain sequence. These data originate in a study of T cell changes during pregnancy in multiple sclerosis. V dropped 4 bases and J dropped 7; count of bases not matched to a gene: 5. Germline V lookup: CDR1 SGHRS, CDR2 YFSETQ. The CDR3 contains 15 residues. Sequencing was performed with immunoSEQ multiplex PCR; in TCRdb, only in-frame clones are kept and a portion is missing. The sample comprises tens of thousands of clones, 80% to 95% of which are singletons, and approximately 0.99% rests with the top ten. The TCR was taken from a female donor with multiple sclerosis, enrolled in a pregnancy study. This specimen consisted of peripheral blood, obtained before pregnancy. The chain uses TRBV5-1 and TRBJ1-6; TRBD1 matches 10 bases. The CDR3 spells CASSARQGANSPLHF. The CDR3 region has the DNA TGCGCCAGCAGCGCCCGACAGGGGGCGAATTCACCCCTCCACTTT.